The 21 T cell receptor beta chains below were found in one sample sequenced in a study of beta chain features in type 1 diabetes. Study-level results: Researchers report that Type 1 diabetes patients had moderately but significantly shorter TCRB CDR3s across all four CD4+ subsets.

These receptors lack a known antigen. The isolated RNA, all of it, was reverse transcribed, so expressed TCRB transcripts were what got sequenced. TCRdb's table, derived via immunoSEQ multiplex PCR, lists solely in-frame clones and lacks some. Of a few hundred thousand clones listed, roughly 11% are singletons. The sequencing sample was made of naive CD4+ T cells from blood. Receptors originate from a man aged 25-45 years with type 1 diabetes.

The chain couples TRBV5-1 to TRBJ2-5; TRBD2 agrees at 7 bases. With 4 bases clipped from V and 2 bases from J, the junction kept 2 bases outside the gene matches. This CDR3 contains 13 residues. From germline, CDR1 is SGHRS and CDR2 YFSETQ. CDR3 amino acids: CASSTGGQETQYF. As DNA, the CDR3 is TGCGCCAGCAGCACCGGGGGGCAAGAGACCCAGTACTTC.

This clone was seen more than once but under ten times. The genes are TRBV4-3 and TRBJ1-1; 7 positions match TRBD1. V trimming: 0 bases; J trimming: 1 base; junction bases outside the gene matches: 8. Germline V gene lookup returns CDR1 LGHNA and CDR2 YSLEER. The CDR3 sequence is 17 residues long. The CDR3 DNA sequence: TGCGCCAGCAGCCAAGATCGCGTGAGGGGGCCGAACACTGAAGCTTTCTTT. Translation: CASSQDRVRGPNTEAFF.

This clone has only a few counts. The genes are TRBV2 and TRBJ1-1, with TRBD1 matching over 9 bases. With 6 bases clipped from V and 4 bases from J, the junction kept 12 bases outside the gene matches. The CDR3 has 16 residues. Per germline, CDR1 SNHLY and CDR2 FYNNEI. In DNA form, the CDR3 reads TGTGCCAGCAGCCCCAAAACAGGGGGCATCAGCACTGAAGCTTTCTTT. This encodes CASSPKTGGISTEAFF.

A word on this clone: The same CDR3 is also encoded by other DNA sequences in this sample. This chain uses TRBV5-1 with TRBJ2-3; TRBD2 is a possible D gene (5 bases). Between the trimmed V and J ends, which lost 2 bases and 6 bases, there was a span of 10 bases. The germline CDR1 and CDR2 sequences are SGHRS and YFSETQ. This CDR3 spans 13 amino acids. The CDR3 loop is CASSLSLGDTQYF. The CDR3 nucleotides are TGCGCCAGCAGCTTATCACTAGGGGATACGCAGTATTTT.

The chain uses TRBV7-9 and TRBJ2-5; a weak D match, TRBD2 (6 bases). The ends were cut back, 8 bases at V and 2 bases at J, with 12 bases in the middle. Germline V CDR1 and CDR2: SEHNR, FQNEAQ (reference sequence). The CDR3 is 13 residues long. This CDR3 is CASGGIRQETQYF. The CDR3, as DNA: TGTGCCAGCGGGGGGATAAGGCAAGAGACCCAGTACTTC.

The CDR3 region has the DNA TGTGCCAGCACCGACCAAAGGAGGGTACTTACTTTCTTT. This gives the protein CASTDQRRVLTFF. The V call is TRBV6-5, the J call TRBJ1-1; D is unresolved. Trimming shortened V by 7 bases and J by 12 bases, and 21 bases separated the two germline ends. The CDR3 is made up of 13 amino acids. Germline assignment: CDR1 MNHEY and CDR2 SVGAGI.

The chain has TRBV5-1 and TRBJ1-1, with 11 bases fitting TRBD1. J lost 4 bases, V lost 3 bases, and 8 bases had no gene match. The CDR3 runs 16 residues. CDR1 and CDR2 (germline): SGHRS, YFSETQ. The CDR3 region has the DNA TGCGCCAGCAGCTCGGGGACAGGGGGATGGGGCACTGAAGCTTTCTTT. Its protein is CASSSGTGGWGTEAFF.

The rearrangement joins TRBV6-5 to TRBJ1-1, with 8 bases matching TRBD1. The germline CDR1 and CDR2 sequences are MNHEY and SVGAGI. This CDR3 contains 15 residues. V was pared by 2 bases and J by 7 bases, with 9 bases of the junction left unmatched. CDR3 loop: CASSYDSQGASEAFF. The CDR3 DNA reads TGTGCCAGCAGTTACGACTCTCAGGGGGCAAGTGAAGCTTTCTTT.

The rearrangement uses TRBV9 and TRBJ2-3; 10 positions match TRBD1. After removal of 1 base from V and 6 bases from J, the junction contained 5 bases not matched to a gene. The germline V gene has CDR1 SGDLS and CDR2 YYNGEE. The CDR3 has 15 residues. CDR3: CASSVSGQGVDTQYF. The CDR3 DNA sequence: TGTGCCAGCAGCGTAAGCGGACAGGGGGTGGATACGCAGTATTTT.

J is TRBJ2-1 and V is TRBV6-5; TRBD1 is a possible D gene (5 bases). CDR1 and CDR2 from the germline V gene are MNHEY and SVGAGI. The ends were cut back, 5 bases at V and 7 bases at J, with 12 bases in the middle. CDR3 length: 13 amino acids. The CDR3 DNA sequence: TGTGCCAGCAGTAGAAGGGGATCAAATGAGCAGTTCTTC. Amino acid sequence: CASSRRGSNEQFF.

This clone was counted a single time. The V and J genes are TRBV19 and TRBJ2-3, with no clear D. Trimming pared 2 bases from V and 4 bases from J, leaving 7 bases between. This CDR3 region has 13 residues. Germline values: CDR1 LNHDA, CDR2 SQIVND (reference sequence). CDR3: CASSISEADTQYF. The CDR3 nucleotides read TGTGCCAGTAGTATAAGCGAGGCAGATACGCAGTATTTT.

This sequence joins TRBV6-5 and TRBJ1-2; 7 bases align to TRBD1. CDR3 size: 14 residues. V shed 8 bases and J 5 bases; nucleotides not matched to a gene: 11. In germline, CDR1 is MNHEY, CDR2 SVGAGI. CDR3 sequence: CASAPTGIGYGYTF. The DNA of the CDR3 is TGTGCCAGCGCCCCGACAGGGATCGGGTATGGCTACACCTTC.

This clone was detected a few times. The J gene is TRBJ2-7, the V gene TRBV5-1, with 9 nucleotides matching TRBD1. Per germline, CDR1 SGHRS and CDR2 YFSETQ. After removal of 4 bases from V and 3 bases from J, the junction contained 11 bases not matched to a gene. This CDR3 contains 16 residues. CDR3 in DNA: TGCGCCAGCAGCGTAGGAGCCGGGACAGGGATCTACGAGCAGTACTTC. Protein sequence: CASSVGAGTGIYEQYF.

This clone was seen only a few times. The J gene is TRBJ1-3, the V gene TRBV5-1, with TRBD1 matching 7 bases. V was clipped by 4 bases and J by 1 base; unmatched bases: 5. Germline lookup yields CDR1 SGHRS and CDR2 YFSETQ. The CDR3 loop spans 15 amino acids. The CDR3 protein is CASSRGTASGNTIYF. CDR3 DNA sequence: TGCGCCAGCAGCCGCGGGACAGCGTCTGGAAACACCATATATTTT.

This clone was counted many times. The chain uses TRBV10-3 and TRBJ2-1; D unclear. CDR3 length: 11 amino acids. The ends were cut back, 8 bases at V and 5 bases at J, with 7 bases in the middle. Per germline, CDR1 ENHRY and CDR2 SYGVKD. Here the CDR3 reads CAISQHNEQFF. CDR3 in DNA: TGTGCCATCTCACAGCACAATGAGCAGTTCTTC.

CDR3 in DNA: TGTGCCAGCAGCTCCGGACAGGGGCGCTACGAGCAGTACTTC. It is translated as CASSSGQGRYEQYF. V and J are TRBV11-2 and TRBJ2-7; 9 bases match TRBD1. Germline CDR1 is SGHAT and CDR2 is FQNNGV. Germline trimming cut 4 bases from V and 3 bases from J; bases unmatched to any gene: 4. The CDR3 runs 14 residues.

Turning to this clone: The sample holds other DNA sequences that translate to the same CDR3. The CDR3 bases are TGTGCCAGCAGCGTAGGGTCTAGCGGGGTGAATGAGCAGTTCTTC. Translation gives CASSVGSSGVNEQFF. The rearrangement joins TRBV9 to TRBJ2-1; 9 nucleotides align to TRBD2. The CDR3 has 15 residues. Germline V lookup: CDR1 SGDLS, CDR2 YYNGEE. V was clipped by 0 bases and J by 7 bases; unmatched bases: 5.

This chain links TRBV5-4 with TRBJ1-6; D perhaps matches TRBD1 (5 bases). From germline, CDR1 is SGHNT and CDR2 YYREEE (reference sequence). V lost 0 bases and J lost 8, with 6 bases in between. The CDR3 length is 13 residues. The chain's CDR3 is CASSLVGDSPLHF. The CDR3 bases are TGTGCCAGCAGCTTGGTAGGGGATTCACCCCTCCACTTT.

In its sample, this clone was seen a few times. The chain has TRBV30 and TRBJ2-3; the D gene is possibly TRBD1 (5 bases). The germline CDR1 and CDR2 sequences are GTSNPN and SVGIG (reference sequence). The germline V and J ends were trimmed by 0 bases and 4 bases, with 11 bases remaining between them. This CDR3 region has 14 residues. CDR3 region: CAWSVGVSADTQYF. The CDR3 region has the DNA TGTGCCTGGAGTGTAGGGGTTTCGGCAGATACGCAGTATTTT. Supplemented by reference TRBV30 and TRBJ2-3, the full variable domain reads SQTIHQWPATLVQPVGSPLSLECTVEGTSNPNLYWYRQAAGRGLQLLFYSVGIGQISSEVPQNLSASRPQDRQFILSSKKLLLSDSGFYLCAWSVGVSADTQYFGPGTRLTVL.

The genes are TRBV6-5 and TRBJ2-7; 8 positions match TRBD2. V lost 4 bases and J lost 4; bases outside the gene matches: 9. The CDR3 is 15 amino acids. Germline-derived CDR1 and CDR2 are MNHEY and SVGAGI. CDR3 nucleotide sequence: TGTGCCAGCAGTTCCCATAGCGGGAATCGGTACGAGCAGTACTTC. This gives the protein CASSSHSGNRYEQYF.

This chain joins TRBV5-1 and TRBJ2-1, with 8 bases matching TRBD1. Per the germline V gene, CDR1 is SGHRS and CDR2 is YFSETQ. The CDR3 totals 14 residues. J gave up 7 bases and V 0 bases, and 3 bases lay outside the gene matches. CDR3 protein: CASSLGTGRNEQFF. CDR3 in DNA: TGCGCCAGCAGCTTGGGGACAGGGAGGAATGAGCAGTTCTTC.